The 24 T cell receptor beta chains given below trace back to one sample, sequenced in a study of cytomegalovirus exposure and HLA in healthy donors. PCR employed 60 Vbeta and 13 Jbeta primers. Using immunoSEQ multiplex PCR, the repertoire was profiled, and TCRdb retains in-frame clones only, with some absent. Seen here are about 250,000 clones, 75% to 85% observed once, and the top ten hold over 0.3%. Sequencing used PBMCs. The receptor source for this set is a girl aged 2 to 9 in good health and CMV-seronegative.

The rearrangement joins TRBV7-6 to TRBJ2-1; weak D call: TRBD2 (5 bases). The CDR3 sequence is 13 residues long. V lost 2 bases and J lost 7, with 9 bases in between. Germline assignment: CDR1 SGHVS and CDR2 FNYEAQ. The CDR3, as DNA: TGTGCCAGCAGCTTATCACCGGGAAATGAGCAGTTCTTC. This gives the protein CASSLSPGNEQFF.

This chain connects TRBV2 to TRBJ1-3; 9 positions agree with TRBD1. Trimming took 6 bases from V and 3 from J; bases not matched to a gene: 15. Looked up from germline, CDR1 is SNHLY and CDR2 is FYNNEI. The CDR3 covers 18 residues. The CDR3 loop reads CASSDTLWDRESGNTIYF. DNA of the CDR3: TGTGCCAGCAGCGACACCCTATGGGACAGGGAGAGTGGAAACACCATATATTTT. Full variable domain (remainder filled in from reference TRBV2 and TRBJ1-3): EPEVTQTPSHQVTQMGQEVILRCVPISNHLYFYWYRQILGQKVEFLVSFYNNEISEKSEIFDDQFSVERPDGSNFTLKIRSTKLEDSAMYFCASSDTLWDRESGNTIYFGEGSWLTVV.

V and J are TRBV6-1 and TRBJ1-1; no definite D call. This CDR3 has 10 residues. Germline V CDR1 and CDR2: MNHNS, SASEGT. V lost 3 bases and J 13 bases, leaving 9 bases between the germline ends. For the CDR3, the DNA is TGTGCCAGCAGTGAGCGAACCGATTTCTTT. As protein: CASSERTDFF.

This chain joins TRBV6-5 and TRBJ2-7, with D maybe TRBD2 (5 bases). The V end was cut by 0 bases, the J end by 5 bases, with 14 bases between. Looked up from germline, CDR1 is MNHEY and CDR2 is SVGAGI. The CDR3 sequence is 15 residues long. The CDR3 here is CASSYSEGPTHEQYF. CDR3 DNA: TGTGCCAGCAGTTACTCAGAGGGTCCGACACACGAGCAGTACTTC.

This clone was observed once. This sequence joins TRBV11-1 and TRBJ2-5; tentatively, D is TRBD2 (5 bases). The CDR3 runs 16 residues. V lost 2 bases, J lost 4 bases, and 17 bases lay in between. CDR1 and CDR2 (germline): SGHAT, FQDESV (reference sequence). Written as DNA, the CDR3 is TGTGCCAGCAGCTTATATGGTTCGGGAACCGGAGAGACCCAGTACTTC. Its protein is CASSLYGSGTGETQYF.

This clone was seen once. In the same sample, other DNA sequences code for this CDR3. J is TRBJ2-7 and V is TRBV19; 7 positions agree with TRBD1. CDR1 LNHDA and CDR2 SQIVND come from the germline V gene (reference sequence). CDR3 length: 13 amino acids. Unmatched junction bases numbered 2, after V lost 3 bases and J lost 3 bases. In DNA, the CDR3 is TGTGCCAGTAGTATTAGGGACAGCTACGAGCAGTACTTC. It yields the protein CASSIRDSYEQYF.

J is TRBJ1-3 and V is TRBV5-1; 9 bases are a match to TRBD1. The CDR3 length is 15 residues. V lost 0 bases and J lost 6; bases outside the gene matches: 4. Germline V gene sequence: CDR1 SGHRS, CDR2 YFSETQ. The CDR3 sequence: CASSLAGTGLNTIYF. The CDR3 DNA follows: TGCGCCAGCAGCTTGGCCGGGACAGGGTTAAACACCATATATTTT.

The CDR3 DNA follows: TGTGCCTGGAATCTCGGCGGGGGAGATTACGAGCAGTACTTC. This gives the protein CAWNLGGGDYEQYF. The V gene is TRBV30, the J gene TRBJ2-7, with 7 bases aligning to TRBD2. The CDR3 covers 14 residues. Germline V gene lookup returns CDR1 GTSNPN and CDR2 SVGIG (reference sequence). J lost 4 bases, V lost 4 bases, and 10 bases had no gene match.

The chain couples TRBV19 to TRBJ1-5, with 8 bases fitting TRBD1. In germline, CDR1 is LNHDA, CDR2 SQIVND (reference sequence). The CDR3 has 15 amino acids. J was trimmed by 4 bases and V by 5 bases; bases with no gene match: 7. This CDR3 is CASSADRGTNQPQHF. In DNA form, the CDR3 reads TGTGCCAGTAGTGCCGACAGGGGAACAAATCAGCCCCAGCATTTT.

To note about this clone: The germline gene is not matched at one end of the junction; a read error may be the cause. The V gene is TRBV6-5, the J gene TRBJ1-2; D possibly corresponds to TRBD1 (5 bases). This CDR3 comprises 14 residues. Per germline, CDR1 MNHEY and CDR2 SVGAGI. CDR3 residues: CASSYSYRGLILLF. The CDR3 bases are TGTGCCAGCAGTTACTCGTATCGGGGACTCATTTTGTTATTC.

V gene TRBV28 combines with J gene TRBJ2-7; 7 bases map to TRBD1. CDR3 length equals 16 residues. Trimming cost V 7 bases and J 1 base; bases outside gene matches: 13. The germline V gene has CDR1 MDHEN and CDR2 SYDVKM. CDR3 bases: TGTGCCAGCAACACCCCACAGGGGACCGAGTCCTACGAGCAGTACTTC. It specifies CASNTPQGTESYEQYF.

This chain uses TRBV7-9 with TRBJ2-5, with D unresolved. The germline V gene encodes CDR1 SEHNR and CDR2 FQNEAQ (reference sequence). The CDR3 sequence is 14 residues long. V lost 1 base to trimming and J lost 5 bases, with 11 bases between them. The CDR3 is CASSLGLAWETQYF. In DNA form, the CDR3 reads TGTGCCAGCAGCTTAGGTCTGGCCTGGGAGACCCAGTACTTC.

This sequence joins TRBV28 and TRBJ1-6; 7 nucleotides match TRBD1. Per the germline V gene, CDR1 is MDHEN and CDR2 is SYDVKM. The CDR3 runs 15 residues. The ends lost 6 bases at V and 10 bases at J; junction bases unmatched: 12. This chain's CDR3 is CASSPPGQRASPLHF. CDR3 bases: TGTGCCAGCAGCCCACCGGGACAGAGAGCCTCACCCCTCCACTTT. The whole variable domain, filled in from reference TRBV28 and TRBJ1-6, reads DVKVTQSSRYLVKRTGEKVFLECVQDMDHENMFWYRQDPGLGLRLIYFSYDVKMKEKGDIPEGYSVSREKKERFSLILESASTNQTSMYLCASSPPGQRASPLHFGNGTRLTVT.

This clone was recorded once. The chain combines TRBV4-1 with TRBJ2-5; 7 positions agree with TRBD1. The end of the DNA is better explained by TRBJ2-7, so the J call may be wrong. The length of the CDR3 is 16 residues. The germline V gene has CDR1 MGHRA and CDR2 YSYEKL. CDR3 DNA sequence: TGCGCCAGCAGCCCCCTAGACAGGGCCTTATCCTACGAGCAGTACTTC. It encodes CASSPLDRALSYEQYF.

The chain couples TRBV6-1 to TRBJ1-5; 7 bases line up with TRBD1. Per the germline V gene, CDR1 is MNHNS and CDR2 is SASEGT. With V trimmed by 10 bases and J by 0 bases, 9 bases remained unmatched. The CDR3 contains 15 residues. CDR3 in amino acids: CATLRGNPSNQPQHF. The CDR3 DNA reads as TGTGCCACGCTCAGGGGGAACCCTAGCAATCAGCCCCAGCATTTT.

The J gene is TRBJ2-7, the V gene TRBV7-9, with 10 bases matching TRBD2. V dropped 5 bases and J dropped 2; count of bases not matched to a gene: 9. CDR1 is SEHNR, CDR2 FQNEAQ, per germline (reference sequence). The CDR3 consists of 16 residues. CDR3 nucleotide sequence: TGTGCCAGCAGCGCACCAGCGGGGGGGATCACCTACGAGCAGTACTTC. Translating gives CASSAPAGGITYEQYF.

The rearrangement joins TRBV4-1 to TRBJ1-3, with TRBD1 as a possible D gene (6 bases). Trimming removed 2 bases from V and 2 bases from J, with 13 bases in between. CDR3 length equals 16 residues. The germline CDR1 and CDR2 sequences are MGHRA and YSYEKL. The CDR3 sequence: CASSQPSRQAGNTIYF. For the CDR3, the DNA is TGCGCCAGCAGCCAACCCTCCCGACAGGCTGGAAACACCATATATTTT.

This clone came up once. V gene TRBV5-6 combines with J gene TRBJ2-1; D may be TRBD1 (5 bases). Between the trimmed V and J ends, which lost 8 bases and 3 bases, there was a span of 15 bases. Germline V gene data show CDR1 as SGHDT and CDR2 as YYEEEE. This CDR3 has 14 residues. The CDR3 bases are TGTGCCAGTCAGATGACAGACGGCTACAATGAGCAGTTCTTC. It encodes CASQMTDGYNEQFF.

The rearrangement uses TRBV6-5 and TRBJ2-5; TRBD1 matches 7 bases. The V gene end was trimmed by 2 bases and the J gene end by 3 bases; junction bases not matched to a gene: 3. CDR3 length: 14 residues. Germline V gives CDR1 MNHEY, CDR2 SVGAGI. CDR3 coding DNA: TGTGCCAGCAGTTACGGTACAGGGGAAGAGACCCAGTACTTC. It is translated as CASSYGTGEETQYF.

The chain employs TRBV7-9 and TRBJ1-1; TRBD1 matches 7 bases. V was clipped by 3 bases and J by 4 bases; unmatched bases: 8. CDR3 length equals 15 residues. From germline, CDR1 is SEHNR and CDR2 FQNEAQ (reference sequence). Here the CDR3 reads CASSFYRGRLTEAFF. The CDR3 nucleotides are TGTGCCAGCAGCTTTTACAGGGGCCGCCTCACTGAAGCTTTCTTT.

This clone was picked up one time. V gene TRBV30 combines with J gene TRBJ1-3; 7 positions match TRBD1. The germline gives CDR1 GTSNPN, CDR2 SVGIG (reference sequence). The length of the CDR3 is 14 residues. V lost 5 bases to trimming and J lost 6 bases; unmatched junction nucleotides: 10. CDR3: CAWGGQSDKNTIYF. Here the CDR3 DNA reads TGTGCCTGGGGGGGACAGTCGGATAAAAACACCATATATTTT. The entire variable domain, with the rest obtained from reference TRBV30 and TRBJ1-3, is as follows: SQTIHQWPATLVQPVGSPLSLECTVEGTSNPNLYWYRQAAGRGLQLLFYSVGIGQISSEVPQNLSASRPQDRQFILSSKKLLLSDSGFYLCAWGGQSDKNTIYFGEGSWLTVV.

The chain couples TRBV4-1 to TRBJ1-3, with D hard to call. This CDR3 has 16 residues. V was clipped by 0 bases and J by 0 bases, with 9 bases between them. Germline V gives CDR1 MGHRA, CDR2 YSYEKL. The CDR3 reads CASSQEPHSSGNTIYF. The CDR3 nucleotides read TGCGCCAGCAGCCAAGAACCACACAGCTCTGGAAACACCATATATTTT.

The CDR3 is CSVEGRAGDSYNEQFF. CDR3 sequence (DNA): TGCAGCGTTGAGGGCAGGGCTGGGGACTCCTACAATGAGCAGTTCTTC. The V gene is TRBV29-1, the J gene TRBJ2-1; tentative D call: TRBD1 (5 bases). CDR1 and CDR2 (germline): SQVTM, ANQGSEA. The V gene lost 3 bases and the J gene lost 0 bases, with 15 bases spanning the gap. The CDR3 spans 16 residues.

This clone was counted once. The V call is TRBV7-3, the J call TRBJ2-1; the match to TRBD1 covers 7 bases. The CDR3 loop spans 14 amino acids. J lost 4 bases, V lost 4 bases, and 4 bases had no gene match. Per germline, CDR1 SGHTA and CDR2 FQGTGA. The CDR3 is CASSSTTGYNEQFF. In DNA, the CDR3 is TGTGCCAGCAGCTCTACGACAGGGTACAATGAGCAGTTCTTC.